Following are 18 T cell receptor beta chains from one sample sequenced in a study of cytomegalovirus exposure and HLA in healthy donors. PCR employed 60 Vbeta and 13 Jbeta primers. TCRdb's table, derived via immunoSEQ multiplex PCR, lists solely in-frame clones and lacks some. The data show about 300,000 clones, about nine tenths seen once. The sequenced sample was PBMCs. The receptors shown here come from a middle-aged man in good health and CMV-seropositive.

This chain joins TRBV27 and TRBJ2-3; 13 bases are a match to TRBD2. Trimming removed 2 bases from V and 7 bases from J; junction bases left unmatched: 9. The CDR3 loop spans 17 amino acids. Germline V gene lookup returns CDR1 MNHEY and CDR2 SMNVEV (reference sequence). CDR3 residues: CASSLRGTSGMTNTQYF. The CDR3 nucleotides are TGTGCCAGCAGTTTAAGAGGGACTAGCGGGATGACAAATACGCAGTATTTT.

In this sample, this clone turned up once. The V and J genes are TRBV15 and TRBJ2-3, with 11 bases aligning to TRBD2. Germline V lookup: CDR1 LNHNV, CDR2 YYDKDF (reference sequence). Germline trimming cut 1 base from V and 1 base from J; bases unmatched to any gene: 4. The CDR3 contains 17 residues. The CDR3 DNA reads TGTGCCACCAGCAGAGGGACTAGCGGGTGGGGCACAGATACGCAGTATTTT. This codes for CATSRGTSGWGTDTQYF.

This clone has a single count. V gene TRBV7-8 combines with J gene TRBJ2-1; 8 bases map to TRBD1. Trimming took 3 bases from V and 6 from J; bases not matched to a gene: 7. The length of the CDR3 is 15 residues. The germline CDR1 and CDR2 sequences are SGHVS and FQNEAQ. DNA of the CDR3: TGTGCCAGCAGCTTCGGACAGGGTGTTTTCAATGAGCAGTTCTTC. Translation gives CASSFGQGVFNEQFF.

This rearrangement joins TRBV7-9 to TRBJ1-1; 10 nucleotides align to TRBD1. The ends lost 2 bases at V and 1 base at J; junction bases unmatched: 7. Germline V CDR1 and CDR2: SEHNR, FQNEAQ (reference sequence). The CDR3 covers 17 residues. The CDR3 sequence: CASSLWDRGGKNTEAFF. DNA of the CDR3: TGTGCCAGCAGCTTATGGGACAGGGGTGGTAAGAACACTGAAGCTTTCTTT. Together with reference TRBV7-9 and TRBJ1-1, the CDR3 gives the full variable domain: DTGVSQNPRHKITKRGQNVTFRCDPISEHNRLYWYRQTLGQGPEFLTYFQNEAQLEKSRLLSDRFSAERPKGSFSTLEIQRTEQGDSAMYLCASSLWDRGGKNTEAFFGQGTRLTVV.

This chain joins TRBV19 and TRBJ2-5; 11 nucleotides match TRBD1. The junction had 7 bases not matched to a gene; V was cut back by 5 bases and J by 5 bases. Germline values: CDR1 LNHDA, CDR2 SQIVND (reference sequence). CDR3 length: 15 amino acids. This CDR3 is CASSARTGGGETQYF. The CDR3 DNA is TGTGCCAGTAGTGCTCGGACAGGGGGCGGGGAGACCCAGTACTTC.

The rearrangement joins TRBV19 to TRBJ1-5; maybe TRBD1 (6 bases). Looked up from germline, CDR1 is LNHDA and CDR2 is SQIVND (reference sequence). The CDR3 spans 16 residues. With 10 bases removed from V and 0 bases from J, the gap between germline ends came to 19 bases. CDR3 sequence: CATGTPTYISNQPQHF. Written as DNA, the CDR3 is TGTGCCACCGGGACACCCACTTATATTAGCAATCAGCCCCAGCATTTT.

To note about this clone: Other DNA variants within this sample encode the same CDR3. CDR3 DNA: TGCAGCGTGTTCAGAAGTGGAGAACGGCATACGAACACTGAAGCTTTCTTT. The encoded protein is CSVFRSGERHTNTEAFF. The rearrangement links TRBV29-1 to TRBJ1-1, with unresolved D. Trimming removed 6 bases from V and 1 base from J, with 24 bases in between. The CDR3 extends over 17 amino acids. The germline gives CDR1 SQVTM, CDR2 ANQGSEA. The full variable domain, rest sourced from reference TRBV29-1 and TRBJ1-1, is SAVISQKPSRDICQRGTSLTIQCQVDSQVTMMFWYRQQPGQSLTLIATANQGSEATYESGFVIDKFPISRPNLTFSTLTVSNMSPEDSSIYLCSVFRSGERHTNTEAFFGQGTRLTVV.

The rearrangement uses TRBV27 and TRBJ1-2; TRBD1 matches 9 bases. Germline lookup yields CDR1 MNHEY and CDR2 SMNVEV (reference sequence). V gave up 6 bases and J gave up 7 bases; unmatched junction bases: 9. The CDR3 runs 14 residues. In DNA form, the CDR3 reads TGTGCCAGCAGCACCACAGGGGGCGTTCGTGGCTACACCTTC. It codes for CASSTTGGVRGYTF.

The chain joins TRBV28 to TRBJ2-3; maybe TRBD2 (5 bases). CDR3 length equals 14 residues. Germline V lookup: CDR1 MDHEN, CDR2 SYDVKM. V was cut by 4 bases and J by 3 bases, with 11 bases left in between. CDR3 bases: TGTGCCAGCAGTTCTCTGGGCGGGACAGATACGCAGTATTTT. This gives the protein CASSSLGGTDTQYF.

As DNA, the CDR3 is TGCAGCGTTGTCAGGGGAGTAAAAGCCTACGAGCAGTACTTC. Translation gives CSVVRGVKAYEQYF. The V call is TRBV29-1, the J call TRBJ2-7; TRBD1 might be the D (6 bases). Trimming took 4 bases from V and 2 from J, leaving 15 bases between them. Germline loops: CDR1 SQVTM, CDR2 ANQGSEA. The CDR3 runs 14 residues.

The chain has TRBV5-1 and TRBJ2-7; D remains ambiguous. CDR3 length equals 13 residues. The V gene's germline CDR1 is SGHRS and CDR2 YFSETQ. The V gene lost 0 bases and the J gene lost 2 bases, with 6 bases spanning the gap. CDR3 nucleotide sequence: TGCGCCAGCAGCTTGGAACTGGCCTACGAGCAGTACTTC. Translating gives CASSLELAYEQYF. The variable domain in full, with the rest retrieved from reference TRBV5-1 and TRBJ2-7, is KAGVTQTPRYLIKTRGQQVTLSCSPISGHRSVSWYQQTPGQGLQFLFEYFSETQRNKGNFPGRFSGRQFSNSRSEMNVSTLELGDSALYLCASSLELAYEQYFGPGTRLTVT.

This chain connects TRBV5-8 to TRBJ1-1; D is perhaps TRBD1 (5 bases). CDR1 is SGHTS and CDR2 is YDEGEE in the germline V gene. Trimming cost V 4 bases and J 6 bases, with 19 bases left between them. The CDR3 contains 15 residues. The CDR3 DNA is TGTGCCAGCAGCGCCCTGGGCAGGGTCTGGGCTGAAGCTTTCTTT. Encoded protein: CASSALGRVWAEAFF.

V gene TRBV27 combines with J gene TRBJ2-7, with 7 bases fitting TRBD1. The CDR3 contains 14 residues. In germline, CDR1 is MNHEY, CDR2 SMNVEV (reference sequence). Trimming cost V 0 bases and J 5 bases; bases outside gene matches: 4. The CDR3 bases are TGTGCCAGCAGTTTATCCAGGACAGGAAACGAGCAGTACTTC. Encoded protein: CASSLSRTGNEQYF.

This clone was seen once. This chain uses TRBV2 with TRBJ2-3, with D tentatively TRBD2 (6 bases). CDR1 and CDR2 from the germline V gene are SNHLY and FYNNEI. The length of the CDR3 is 15 residues. The ends were cut back, 4 bases at V and 1 base at J, with 12 bases in the middle. CDR3 DNA sequence: TGTGCCAGCAGTGGGGACTTTCTTGGCACAGATACGCAGTATTTT. It translates to CASSGDFLGTDTQYF.

The chain links TRBV15 to TRBJ1-3, with D possibly TRBD1 on 6 matching bases. The germline V gene has CDR1 LNHNV and CDR2 YYDKDF (reference sequence). The CDR3 runs 15 residues. V gave up 0 bases and J gave up 3 bases, with 9 bases separating them. The DNA of the CDR3 is TGTGCCACCAGCAGAGATCAGGGGTTTGGAAACACCATATATTTT. Its protein product is CATSRDQGFGNTIYF.

This chain joins TRBV11-2 and TRBJ2-1; 13 nucleotides line up with TRBD2. Looked up from germline, CDR1 is SGHAT and CDR2 is FQNNGV. V was pared by 5 bases and J by 8 bases, with 12 bases of the junction left unmatched. The CDR3 sequence is 17 residues long. The chain's CDR3 is CASSQRTSGSWVDEQFF. The CDR3 DNA follows: TGTGCCAGCAGCCAGCGGACTAGCGGGAGTTGGGTCGATGAGCAGTTCTTC.

The V gene is TRBV6-5, the J gene TRBJ2-7, with TRBD2 as a possible D gene (6 bases). The CDR3 consists of 16 residues. The V end was cut by 2 bases, the J end by 2 bases, with 16 bases between. Germline V CDR1 and CDR2: MNHEY, SVGAGI. The DNA of the CDR3 is TGTGCCAGCAGTTACGAGAGAGGTAGCGGAACCTACGAGCAGTACTTC. Protein: CASSYERGSGTYEQYF.

The J gene is TRBJ2-7, the V gene TRBV19, with unresolved D. Germline V gene data show CDR1 as LNHDA and CDR2 as SQIVND (reference sequence). This CDR3 is built from 15 residues. Trimming took 2 bases from V and 0 from J, leaving 11 bases between them. CDR3: CASSIQASNSYEQYF. The DNA of the CDR3 is TGTGCCAGTAGTATACAAGCGTCCAACTCCTACGAGCAGTACTTC. Supplemented by reference TRBV19 and TRBJ2-7, the full variable domain reads DGGITQSPKYLFRKEGQNVTLSCEQNLNHDAMYWYRQDPGQGLRLIYYSQIVNDFQKGDIAEGYSVSREKKESFPLTVTSAQKNPTAFYLCASSIQASNSYEQYFGPGTRLTVT.